This T cell receptor (beta chain) derives from a study of identifying expanded T cells in peripheral blood. TCRdb keeps only in-frame clones here, not all; method: immunoSEQ multiplex PCR. Among over 100,000 clones listed, around 89% were seen once. Germline loops: CDR1 KGHSH, CDR2 LQKENI. The CDR3 covers 17 residues. The V segment lost 6 bases and the J segment 1 base; nucleotides outside the gene matches: 13. This TCR was sampled from a person between 18 and 70 years old in good health. The specimen sequenced was blood. J is TRBJ1-2 and V is TRBV18; TRBD1 agrees at 8 bases. CDR3 region: CASSPQDRDGRNYGYTF. The CDR3 nucleotides read TGTGCCAGCTCCCCTCAGGACAGGGACGGACGTAACTATGGCTACACCTTC.